A selection of T cell receptor beta chains follows, all from one sample in a study of blood T cell repertoires in COVID-19. This table comes from immunoSEQ multiplex PCR, and its TCRdb copy is limited to in-frame clones, with some not included. In the table there are about 150,000 clones, 80% to 90% of which are singletons. Sequenced input: peripheral blood. The source is a woman between 40 and 50 years old with acute or convalescent COVID-19. Both conserved end residues are part of each CDR3. D genes are given only for firm matches. Clone size appears in some rows only: once, few, many, or a class for an expanded clone.

NA	TRBV7-2	17	NA	TRBJ2-6	CASSLWAGRSGANVLTF	TGTGCCAGCAGCTTATGGGCGGGCCGCTCTGGGGCCAACGTCCTGACTTTC
once	TRBV5-6	15	TRBD2	TRBJ2-3	CASSPRLRGTDTQYF	TGTGCCAGCAGCCCCCGGTTGCGGGGGACAGATACGCAGTATTTT
NA	TRBV10-1	16	NA	TRBJ2-2	CASSVAGRSTTGELFF	TGCGCCAGCTCGGTCGCGGGCCGATCGACTACCGGGGAGCTGTTTTTT
once	TRBV6-5	14	NA	TRBJ1-3	CASTKQGSGNTIYF	TGTGCCAGCACTAAACAGGGCTCTGGAAACACCATATATTTT
NA	TRBV19	13	TRBD2	TRBJ2-3	CASTGGLWDTQYF	TGTGCCAGTACGGGGGGGCTTTGGGATACGCAGTATTTT
NA	TRBV10-3	13	TRBD2	TRBJ2-7	CAISPGGGYEQYF	TGTGCCATCAGTCCGGGGGGAGGGTACGAGCAGTACTTC
once	TRBV27	19	TRBD2	TRBJ2-7	CASSLDRSGGRKSSYEQYF	TGTGCCAGCAGTTTAGATCGTAGCGGGGGCAGAAAAAGCTCCTACGAGCAGTACTTC
NA	TRBV29-1	13	TRBD1	TRBJ2-7	CSVVRDRAYEQYF	TGCAGCGTTGTTCGGGACAGGGCCTACGAGCAGTACTTC
NA	TRBV2	14	NA	TRBJ1-1	CASTPTGMNTEAFF	TGTGCCAGCACCCCGACGGGAATGAACACTGAAGCTTTCTTT
NA	TRBV9	16	TRBD2	TRBJ2-7	CASSPRVGGSSYEQYF	TGTGCCAGCAGCCCCCGTGTGGGAGGGAGCTCCTACGAGCAGTACTTC
NA	TRBV13	15	NA	TRBJ2-1	CASSLGRGPLNEQFF	TGTGCCAGCAGCCTAGGGCGGGGGCCGTTGAATGAGCAGTTCTTC
once	TRBV27	16	TRBD1	TRBJ2-6	CASGGTGISGANVLTF	TGTGCCAGCGGGGGGACAGGGATCTCTGGGGCCAACGTCCTGACTTTC
NA	TRBV3-1/TRBV3-2	12	NA	TRBJ2-1	CASSRYYNEQFF	TGTGCCAGCAGTCGGTATTACAATGAGCAGTTCTTC
NA	TRBV10-1	15	TRBD2	TRBJ2-7	CASSDSLAGASEQYF	TGCGCCAGCAGTGATTCACTAGCGGGGGCCTCCGAGCAGTACTTC
few	TRBV15	17	NA	TRBJ1-1	CATSILRGRRGNTEAFF	TGTGCCACCAGCATCCTCCGCGGAAGGCGCGGGAACACTGAAGCTTTCTTT
NA	TRBV30	16	NA	TRBJ2-3	CAWSQIGGTAVRGQYF	TGTGCCTGGAGTCAGATCGGCGGGACAGCTGTCAGGGGGCAGTATTTT
NA	TRBV19	15	NA	TRBJ1-2	CASSHTPGDRYGYTF	TGTGCCAGTAGCCACACCCCAGGGGATCGGTATGGCTACACCTTC
NA	TRBV5-5	13	NA	TRBJ1-1	CASSLNPDTEAFF	TGTGCCAGCAGCTTGAATCCTGACACTGAAGCTTTCTTT
NA	TRBV6-6	13	TRBD1	TRBJ2-2	CASSYQGAGELFF	TGTGCCAGCAGTTATCAGGGGGCCGGGGAGCTGTTTTTT
NA	TRBV3-1/TRBV3-2	11	NA	TRBJ2-3	CASSPGDTQYF	TGTGCCAGCAGCCCCGGGGATACGCAGTATTTT
NA	TRBV30	15	NA	TRBJ1-5	CAWSPPEGVNQPQHF	TGTGCCTGGTCCCCCCCCGAGGGGGTCAATCAGCCCCAGCATTTT
NA	TRBV7-9	14	TRBD1	TRBJ2-7	CASSFDTGGSREYF	TGTGCCAGCAGCTTTGATACAGGGGGCTCCCGGGAGTACTTC
NA	TRBV5-1	13	NA	TRBJ2-3	CASTAGGTDTQYF	TGCGCCAGCACCGCAGGTGGCACAGATACGCAGTATTTT
NA	TRBV12-1	19	NA	TRBJ2-3	CASSSRPRREDPSTDTQYF	TGTGCCAGCAGCTCCCGCCCTAGGCGGGAGGACCCTAGCACAGATACGCAGTATTTT
NA	TRBV7-9	14	NA	TRBJ2-2	CASSSNGVTGELFF	TGTGCCAGCAGCTCTAACGGGGTTACCGGGGAGCTGTTTTTT
NA	TRBV9	16	TRBD2	TRBJ2-1	CASSLQPGLAANEQFF	TGTGCCAGCAGCCTACAGCCGGGACTAGCTGCGAATGAGCAGTTCTTC
many	TRBV4-2	16	NA	TRBJ1-3	CASSQDPGDSGNTIYF	TGTGCCAGCAGCCAAGACCCAGGGGACTCTGGAAACACCATATATTTT
NA	TRBV27	19	TRBD2	TRBJ2-1	CASSLSPGLAGEPYNEQFF	TGTGCCAGCAGTTTATCCCCCGGACTAGCGGGGGAACCCTACAATGAGCAGTTCTTC
NA	TRBV5-1	16	TRBD2	TRBJ2-3	CASSLDLAGSTDTQYF	TGCGCCAGCAGCTTGGACCTAGCGGGGAGCACAGATACGCAGTATTTT
NA	TRBV11-3	13	NA	TRBJ1-1	CASSLEFGGEAFF	TGTGCCAGCAGCTTAGAGTTCGGGGGGGAAGCTTTCTTT
NA	TRBV3-1/TRBV3-2	11	NA	TRBJ2-1	CASSGGIEQFF	TGTGCCAGCAGCGGGGGGATTGAGCAGTTCTTC
NA	TRBV14	15	TRBD1	TRBJ2-5	CASSQGGTAQETQYF	TGTGCCAGCAGCCAAGGGGGGACAGCTCAAGAGACCCAGTACTTC
NA	TRBV19	15	TRBD2	TRBJ2-3	CASSEGTSGRAAQYF	TGTGCCAGTAGTGAAGGGACTAGCGGGAGGGCAGCGCAGTATTTT
NA	TRBV28	15	NA	TRBJ1-1	CASSLNPPRGTEAFF	TGTGCCAGCAGTTTGAACCCGCCCCGAGGGACTGAAGCTTTCTTT
once	TRBV5-5	16	NA	TRBJ1-2	CASSQIGRTSNYGYTF	TGTGCCAGCAGTCAAATTGGGAGAACCTCTAACTATGGCTACACCTTC
NA	TRBV30	15	NA	TRBJ2-1	CAWSGMDTAYNEQFF	TGTGCCTGGAGTGGTATGGACACAGCCTACAATGAGCAGTTCTTC
NA	TRBV19	13	NA	TRBJ1-2	CASSMTAPYGYTF	TGTGCCAGTAGTATGACAGCTCCCTATGGCTACACCTTC
NA	TRBV28	10	NA	TRBJ2-7	CASSLGKQYF	TGTGCCAGCAGTTTGGGCAAGCAGTACTTC
NA	TRBV7-9	14	NA	TRBJ1-2	CASSLVPGLNGYTF	TGTGCCAGCAGCTTAGTACCAGGGTTGAATGGCTACACCTTC
NA	TRBV19	17	TRBD1	TRBJ2-1	CASSTIPGQGSYNEQFF	TGTGCCAGTAGTACCATCCCGGGACAGGGAAGTTACAATGAGCAGTTCTTC
once	TRBV5-1	13	TRBD1	TRBJ2-2	CASSRQGSGELFF	TGCGCCAGCAGCCGACAGGGGTCCGGGGAGCTGTTTTTT
NA	TRBV24-1	14	NA	TRBJ2-1	CATSPNTGSNEQFF	TGTGCCACCAGTCCCAATACAGGGTCCAATGAGCAGTTCTTC
few	TRBV19	15	NA	TRBJ2-7	CASSMVAGESYEQYF	TGTGCCAGTAGTATGGTAGCCGGGGAATCCTACGAGCAGTACTTC
NA	TRBV6-2/TRBV6-3	11	NA	TRBJ2-1	CASRSYNEQFF	TGTGCCAGCCGTTCTTACAATGAGCAGTTCTTC
NA	TRBV6-1	16	NA	TRBJ1-2	CASSEEGVGGNYGYTF	TGTGCCAGCAGTGAAGAAGGAGTTGGGGGCAACTATGGCTACACCTTC
NA	TRBV20-1	11	TRBD2	TRBJ2-3	CSATEAGGQYF	TGCAGTGCTACCGAAGCGGGGGGGCAGTATTTT
NA	TRBV6-5	11	NA	TRBJ2-3	CASPASNTQYF	TGTGCCAGCCCCGCTAGCAATACGCAGTATTTT
NA	TRBV11-3	14	TRBD1	TRBJ2-5	CASSRLGTGETQYF	TGTGCCAGCAGTCGACTTGGGACAGGAGAGACCCAGTACTTC
NA	TRBV2	14	NA	TRBJ2-1	CASSTTGTSNEQFF	TGTGCCAGCAGCACAACCGGGACAAGCAATGAGCAGTTCTTC
few	TRBV27	12	NA	TRBJ2-7	CASSLFGNEQYF	TGTGCCAGCAGTTTATTCGGGAACGAGCAGTACTTC
NA	TRBV19	13	NA	TRBJ2-4	CASSPDRVNIQYF	TGTGCCAGTAGTCCCGACAGAGTAAACATTCAGTACTTC
NA	TRBV10-3	14	NA	TRBJ2-7	CAISGQAFSYEQYF	TGTGCCATCAGTGGACAGGCTTTTTCCTACGAGCAGTACTTC
NA	TRBV7-8	14	TRBD1	TRBJ1-5	CASTPQGAYQPQHF	TGTGCCAGCACCCCGCAGGGGGCCTATCAGCCCCAGCATTTT
NA	TRBV18	14	TRBD2	TRBJ2-2	CASSPPAGAGELFF	TGTGCCAGCTCACCACCGGCGGGAGCCGGGGAGCTGTTTTTT
NA	TRBV5-1	15	NA	TRBJ1-2	CASSPEAGKDYGYTF	TGCGCCAGCAGCCCCGAGGCAGGGAAGGACTATGGCTACACCTTC
NA	TRBV6-1	14	TRBD1	TRBJ1-5	CASSDTGGDQPQHF	TGTGCCAGCAGTGATACAGGGGGCGATCAGCCCCAGCATTTT
NA	TRBV6-1	13	NA	TRBJ1-3	CASSDVRGNTIYF	TGTGCCAGCAGTGATGTTCGTGGAAACACCATATATTTT
NA	TRBV9	16	TRBD1	TRBJ1-5	CASSVAGTGSNQPQHF	TGTGCCAGCAGCGTAGCAGGGACAGGAAGCAATCAGCCCCAGCATTTT
once	TRBV15	16	TRBD2	TRBJ2-3	CATSSLGAGVADTQYF	TGTGCCACCAGCAGTTTAGGAGCGGGAGTTGCAGATACGCAGTATTTT
NA	TRBV7-3	13	NA	TRBJ1-1	CASSQTREAEAFF	TGTGCCAGCAGCCAAACCCGTGAGGCTGAAGCTTTCTTT